This TCR beta chain is drawn from a study of blood T cell repertoires in COVID-19. Study as a whole: The samples span acute and convalescent COVID-19 from the United States, Italy and Spain. Sources were T cells, B-cell-depleted T cells, or PBMCs; the material itself was cDNA or gDNA.

The CDR3 loop spans 11 amino acids. Trimming took off 3 bases at V and 13 bases at J, with 11 bases between the two ends. Germline V gene data show CDR1 as MNHEY and CDR2 as SMNVEV (reference sequence). Original methodology: Scientists estimated how many nucleated cells there were by amplifying reference gene primers. Assay used: immunoSEQ multiplex PCR; TCRdb lists only in-frame clones, some missing. V and J calls plus clone size are reproduced from that table; the DNA served to infer D and trimming. The table records about 180,000 clones, about 79% of them present only once. The specimen sequenced was peripheral blood. The J gene is TRBJ2-3, the V gene TRBV27; D not certain. This TCR came from a woman aged 70-85 years with acute or convalescent COVID-19. The DNA for the CDR3 is TGTGCCAGCAGTTTGGGTGGGCAGGAGTATTTT. Its translation is CASSLGGQEYF.